This T cell receptor (beta chain) derives from a study of vaccination effects on CD4 cells after COVID-19 (dated by TCRdb to the early 2020s). Regarding the research as a whole: Participants received two doses of either the BNT162b2 or the mRNA-1273 mRNA SARS-CoV-2 vaccine. SARS-CoV-2 spike-specific CD4+ TCR repertoires from before and after mRNA vaccination were compared in COVID-19 convalescent patients and in infection-naive vaccine recipients. The full study included over 8 COVID-19 convalescent patients and a few SARS-CoV-2-naive healthy vaccine recipients. Cultures from other donors in the study were sequenced with the Oncomine TCR Beta short-read assay on an Illumina iSeq 100. Pre-vaccine samples from a couple of convalescent patients were drawn 16 days and one week before the first dose, 142 and 148 days after COVID-19 diagnosis. What the research found in general, with its limitations: Marked clonal contraction was observed in both infection-induced and vaccine-induced clones at late post-vaccination timepoints, consistent with waning T cell responses. In convalescent patients, the post-vaccine spike-reactive repertoire consisted mainly of new vaccine-induced clones, largely distinct from infection-induced clones. Limitations of the study were the small number of convalescent patients and the absence of early post-infection timepoints.

The library was produced with the immunoSEQ multiplex PCR assay. DNA from the cultured and isolated CD4+ T cells underwent TCR beta CDR3 sequencing. The paper's data handling went like this. Non-productive TCR sequences were removed and reads were trimmed to the CDR3 region, keeping CDR3s of at least 7 amino acids. Antigen-specific clonotypes were identified with the MANAFEST web app by comparing expansion in peptide wells against reference cultures. For clones to be considered positive, expansion at FDR<0.05 versus reference and all other wells, an odds ratio above 5, and a frequency above 0.1% in two replicate wells were required. Cross-reactive clonotypes were defined as significantly expanded in SARS-CoV-2 spike wells and in at least one common cold coronavirus spike condition. CDR3 similarity was assessed by Levenshtein distance using the stringdist R package, and unrooted trees were constructed with ape in R 3.6.1. The table was pulled from immuneACCESS by TCRdb, which kept in-frame rearrangements only. Such tables lose some clones; where checked, under half of the loss comes from unresolved V genes, and the rest has no known cause. That table furnishes V, J and clone size, whereas the DNA furnished D and trimming. The sample records roughly 25,000 clones, roughly 72% of which are singletons. The ten largest clones represent 18% of the sample.

V and J are truncated by 5 bases and 3 bases respectively, leaving an intervening sequence of 16 bases. As encoded in the germline V gene, CDR1 is MNHEY while CDR2 is SVGEGT. The CDR3 covers 15 residues, taking in both the cysteine and the phenylalanine. Only the CDR3 region is kept as DNA, spanning 45 bases read in frame from base 1. Details on this clone: The antigen it binds to is not known. It has no much larger one-base neighbor in the sample; base qualities were not kept.

In the ViraFEST assay, PBMC were stimulated with viral peptide pools, and TCR sequencing was then used to find antigen-specific CD4+ T cell clonotypes based on their expansion. After about 10 days of culture, CD4+ T cells were isolated with the EasySep CD4+ T cell isolation kit. PCR-confirmed SARS-CoV-2 infection had occurred in convalescent patients between March and December 2020, before the Alpha, Beta and Delta variants emerged in the United States. Two million PBMC per well were cultured with around 9.8 ug/ml peptides in IMDM containing 5% human AB serum, around 9.7 IU/ml IL-2 and gentamicin. Half of the culture medium was replaced with fresh IL-2-containing medium on days 3 and 7. Unless otherwise noted, each peptide stimulation condition was cultured in triplicate wells. PBMC were separated from whole blood using Ficoll-Paque Plus gradient centrifugation and were then either cryopreserved at -140C or used fresh. The overlapping peptide pools covered the spike proteins of SARS-CoV-2 as well as those of the common cold coronaviruses HCoV-NL63, HCoV-OC43 and HCoV-229E. The QIAamp micro DNA kit was used to extract genomic DNA from the cultured CD4+ T cells.

This TCR was sampled from a human donor who had a prior SARS-CoV-2 infection. This sample comprised CD4+ T cells from PBMCs cultured with SARS-CoV-2 spike peptides, obtained before COVID-19 vaccination. This sample's cell subset or site label indicates: SARS-CoV-2 spike overlapping peptide pool stimulation. This sequence uses TRBV6-2 or TRBV6-3 and TRBJ2-5, with TRBD2 as a weak D call on 6 bases. The DNA sequence is TGTGCCAGCAGTAAGCGGGCACCACGGGAAGAGACCCAGTACTTC. Its coded protein is CASSKRAPREETQYF.